This T cell receptor beta chain was profiled in a study of blood T cells in healthy people across ages. Study results and limitations: The lack of PBMC sorting stopped any conclusive naive versus antigen-experienced comparison.

From germline, CDR1 is MNHNS and CDR2 SASEGT. The CDR3 extends over 14 amino acids. V lost 3 bases and J 6 bases, leaving 12 bases between the germline ends. Next came a second PCR, run for roughly 6 to 11 cycles, which used a sample-barcoded 5' primer along with a J-beta primer mix. TCRdb processed the 5' RACE reads anew with MiXCR; each CDR3 protein has one entry. This sample has approximately 1.5 million distinct CDR3 sequences, with about 32% found just once. Concerning this clonotype: Its antigen is unidentified.

The donors, all healthy, were Caucasians living in Russia, aged about 6 to 95. A minimum of 7 million PBMCs was isolated per sample. Each sample yielded at least 5 micrograms of PBMC total RNA. Source material: blood. The chain carries TRBV6-1 and TRBJ1-5; maybe TRBD1 (5 bases). The clonotype comes from a woman aged 30 to 39 in good health. Written as DNA, the CDR3 is TGTGCCAGCAGTGATGTCTCAGGGTCTCAGCCCCAGCATTTT. As protein: CASSDVSGSQPQHF.